This T cell receptor beta chain was sequenced for a study of shared clonotypes between healthy human individuals. Measured with immunoSEQ multiplex PCR; TCRdb has only the in-frame clones, and not every one. This table has around 1,900,000 clones, around 93% appearing once. Germline V CDR1 and CDR2: SGHVS, FQNEAQ. J lost 6 bases, V lost 1 base, and 5 bases had no gene match. The CDR3 covers 15 residues. Naive CD8 cells were CD45RO-negative, positively selected for CCR7, excluding terminally differentiated effector memory CD45RA+ cells. The sequencing input was naive CD8+ T cells from PBMCs. This chain uses TRBV7-8 with TRBJ2-1, with 8 bases aligning to TRBD2. This TCR came from a man aged 18 to 30 in good health. Some clones in this sample may be carry-over from other donors' samples. CDR3 loop: CASSLVERELNEQFF. CDR3 bases: TGTGCCAGCAGCTTAGTTGAGCGGGAGCTCAATGAGCAGTTCTTC.